This T cell receptor beta chain appears in the sequencing data of a study of post-analysis software for immune sequencing data. Study-level findings and limits: F measure grouped same-batch samples tightly together. Patients had higher frequencies than controls of roughly five TRBV segments, including TRBV5-6, TRBV5-1 and TRBV20-1. Compared with controls, patients showed significantly lower normalized Chao1 diversity.

On this clonotype itself: The antigen is undetermined.

Included in the TCR beta cDNA libraries were unique molecular identifiers. A population of 1 to 10 million T cells gave rise to a few hundred thousand cDNA molecules. MiXCR, applied by TCRdb to the PCR reads, yields one record per CDR3 protein. The data hold some 890,000 distinct CDR3 sequences, with 53% observed a single time. CDR1 and CDR2 from the germline V gene are SEHNR and FQNEAQ (reference sequence). Unmatched junction bases numbered 6, after V lost 5 bases and J lost 0 bases. This CDR3 has 16 amino acids. The origin of this receptor is a girl aged 5 to 17 with multiple sclerosis. The sequenced material came from blood. This rearrangement joins TRBV7-9 to TRBJ2-4; the match to TRBD1 covers 8 bases. CDR3 coding DNA: TGTGCCAGCAGCGACAGGGGCTTACTAGCCAAAAACATTCAGTACTTC. This gives the protein CASSDRGLLAKNIQYF. Together with reference TRBV7-9 and TRBJ2-4, the CDR3 gives the full variable domain: DTGVSQNPRHKITKRGQNVTFRCDPISEHNRLYWYRQTLGQGPEFLTYFQNEAQLEKSRLLSDRFSAERPKGSFSTLEIQRTEQGDSAMYLCASSDRGLLAKNIQYFGAGTRLSVL.